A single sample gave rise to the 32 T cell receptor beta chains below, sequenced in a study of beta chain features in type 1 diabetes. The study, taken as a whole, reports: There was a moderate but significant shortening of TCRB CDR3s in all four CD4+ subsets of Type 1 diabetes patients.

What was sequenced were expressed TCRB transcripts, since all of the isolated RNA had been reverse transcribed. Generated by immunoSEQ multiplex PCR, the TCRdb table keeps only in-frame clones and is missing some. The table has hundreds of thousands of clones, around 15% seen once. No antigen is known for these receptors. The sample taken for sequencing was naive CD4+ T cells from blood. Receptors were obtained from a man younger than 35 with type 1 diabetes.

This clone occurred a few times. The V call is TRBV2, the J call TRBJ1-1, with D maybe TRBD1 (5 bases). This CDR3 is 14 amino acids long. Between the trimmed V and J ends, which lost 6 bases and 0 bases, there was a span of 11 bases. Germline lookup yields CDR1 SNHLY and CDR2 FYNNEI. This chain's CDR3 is CASRPGTVNTEAFF. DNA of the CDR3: TGTGCCAGCAGGCCCGGGACGGTGAACACTGAAGCTTTCTTT.

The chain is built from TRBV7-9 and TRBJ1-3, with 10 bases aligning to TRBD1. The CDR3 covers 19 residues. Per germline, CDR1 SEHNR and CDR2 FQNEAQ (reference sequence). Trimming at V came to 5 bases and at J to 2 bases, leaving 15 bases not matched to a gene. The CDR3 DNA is TGTGCCAGCAGCCCGGGACAGGGGCAAATCGGAGCCACTGGAAACACCATATATTTT. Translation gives CASSPGQGQIGATGNTIYF.

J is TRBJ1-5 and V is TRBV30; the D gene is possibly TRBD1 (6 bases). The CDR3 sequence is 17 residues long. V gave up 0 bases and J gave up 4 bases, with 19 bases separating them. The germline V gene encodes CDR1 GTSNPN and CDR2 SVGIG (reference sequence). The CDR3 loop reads CAWSVRGSNFGNQPQHF. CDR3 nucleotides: TGTGCCTGGAGTGTCAGGGGTAGTAATTTCGGTAATCAGCCCCAGCATTTT. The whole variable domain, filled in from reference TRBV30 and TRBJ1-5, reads SQTIHQWPATLVQPVGSPLSLECTVEGTSNPNLYWYRQAAGRGLQLLFYSVGIGQISSEVPQNLSASRPQDRQFILSSKKLLLSDSGFYLCAWSVRGSNFGNQPQHFGDGTRLSIL.

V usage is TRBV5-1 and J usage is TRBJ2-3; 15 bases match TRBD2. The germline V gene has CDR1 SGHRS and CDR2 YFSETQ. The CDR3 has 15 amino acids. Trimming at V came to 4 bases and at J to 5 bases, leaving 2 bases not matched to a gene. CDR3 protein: CASSPGLAGGDTQYF. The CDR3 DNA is TGCGCCAGCAGCCCGGGACTAGCGGGGGGAGATACGCAGTATTTT.

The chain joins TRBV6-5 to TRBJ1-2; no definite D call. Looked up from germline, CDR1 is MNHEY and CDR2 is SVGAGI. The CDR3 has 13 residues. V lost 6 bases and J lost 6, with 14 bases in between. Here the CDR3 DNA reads TGTGCCAGCAGAGCGGACTTGAGCAATGGCTACACCTTC. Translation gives CASRADLSNGYTF.

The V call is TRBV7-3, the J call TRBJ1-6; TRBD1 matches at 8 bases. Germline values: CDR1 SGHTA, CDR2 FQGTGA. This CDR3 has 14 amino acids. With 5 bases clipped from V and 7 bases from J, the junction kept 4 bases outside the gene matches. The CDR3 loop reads CASSEGQENSPLHF. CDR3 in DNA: TGTGCCAGCAGCGAGGGACAGGAGAATTCACCCCTCCACTTT.

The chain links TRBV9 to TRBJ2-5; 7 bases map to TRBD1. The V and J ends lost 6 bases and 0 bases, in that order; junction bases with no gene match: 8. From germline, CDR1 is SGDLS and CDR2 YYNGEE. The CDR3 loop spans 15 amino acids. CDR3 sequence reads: CASTKEQGYQETQYF. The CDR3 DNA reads TGTGCCAGCACCAAGGAACAGGGGTACCAAGAGACCCAGTACTTC.

CDR3 nucleotide sequence: TGTGCCAGCAGCTATTGGACTAGCGGTTACGAGCAGTACTTC. Its translation is CASSYWTSGYEQYF. The chain links TRBV27 to TRBJ2-7; 10 nucleotides match TRBD2. Germline-derived CDR1 and CDR2 are MNHEY and SMNVEV (reference sequence). The CDR3 contains 14 residues. The V gene end was trimmed by 6 bases and the J gene end by 4 bases; junction bases not matched to a gene: 6.

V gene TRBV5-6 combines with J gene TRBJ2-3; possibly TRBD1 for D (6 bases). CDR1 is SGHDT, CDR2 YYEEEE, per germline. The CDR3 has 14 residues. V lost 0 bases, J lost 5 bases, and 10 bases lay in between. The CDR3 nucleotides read TGTGCCAGCAGCTTGGGGGGGCTCCGAGATACGCAGTATTTT. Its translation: CASSLGGLRDTQYF.

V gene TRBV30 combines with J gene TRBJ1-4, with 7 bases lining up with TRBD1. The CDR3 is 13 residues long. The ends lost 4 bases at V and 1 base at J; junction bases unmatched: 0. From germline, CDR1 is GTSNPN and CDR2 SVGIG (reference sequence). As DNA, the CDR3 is TGTGCCTGGAACAGGGGAACTAATGAAAAACTGTTTTTT. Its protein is CAWNRGTNEKLFF.

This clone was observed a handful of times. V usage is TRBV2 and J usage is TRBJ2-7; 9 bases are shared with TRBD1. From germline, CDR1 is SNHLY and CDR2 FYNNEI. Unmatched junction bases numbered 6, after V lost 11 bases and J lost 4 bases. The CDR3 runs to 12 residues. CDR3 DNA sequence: TGTGCCTGCCGGGACAGGGAGTACGAGCAGTACTTC. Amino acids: CACRDREYEQYF.

The CDR3 sequence: CATQERLAYEQYF. Here the CDR3 DNA reads TGTGCCACCCAGGAGAGGTTAGCGTACGAGCAGTACTTC. This chain links TRBV6-1 with TRBJ2-7, with D tentatively TRBD2 (5 bases). The germline V and J ends were trimmed by 10 bases and 4 bases, with 17 bases remaining between them. The V gene's germline CDR1 is MNHNS and CDR2 SASEGT. The CDR3 totals 13 residues.

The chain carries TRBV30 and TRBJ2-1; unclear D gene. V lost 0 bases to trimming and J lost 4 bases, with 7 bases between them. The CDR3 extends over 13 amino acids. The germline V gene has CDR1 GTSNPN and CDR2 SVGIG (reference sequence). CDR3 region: CAWSVQSYNEQFF. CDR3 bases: TGTGCCTGGAGTGTACAATCATACAATGAGCAGTTCTTC.

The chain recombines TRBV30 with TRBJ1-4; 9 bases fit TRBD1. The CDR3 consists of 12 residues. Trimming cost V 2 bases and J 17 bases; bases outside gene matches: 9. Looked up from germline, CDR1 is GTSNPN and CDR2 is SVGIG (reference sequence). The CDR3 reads CAWSPGTGPIFF. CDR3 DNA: TGTGCCTGGAGTCCGGGGACAGGGCCGATTTTTTTT.

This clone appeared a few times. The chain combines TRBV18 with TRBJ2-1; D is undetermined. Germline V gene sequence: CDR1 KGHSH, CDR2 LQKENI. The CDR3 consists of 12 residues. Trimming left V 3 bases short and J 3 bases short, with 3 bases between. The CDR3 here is CASSPGYNEQFF. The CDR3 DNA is TGTGCCAGCTCACCGGGCTACAATGAGCAGTTCTTC. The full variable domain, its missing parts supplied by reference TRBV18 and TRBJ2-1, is NAGVMQNPRHLVRRRGQEARLRCSPMKGHSHVYWYRQLPEEGLKFMVYLQKENIIDESGMPKERFSAEFPKEGPSILRIQQVVRGDSAAYFCASSPGYNEQFFGPGTRLTVL.

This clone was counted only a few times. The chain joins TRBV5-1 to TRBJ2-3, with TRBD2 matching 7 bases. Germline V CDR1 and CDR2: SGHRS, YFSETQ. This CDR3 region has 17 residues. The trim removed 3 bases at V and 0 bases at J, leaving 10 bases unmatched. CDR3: CASSSTPLARSTDTQYF. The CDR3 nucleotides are TGCGCCAGCAGCTCCACCCCACTAGCGCGGAGCACAGATACGCAGTATTTT.

The CDR3 region has the DNA TGCGCCAGCAGTCTGGGTAGCAATCAGCCCCAGCATTTT. Translation gives CASSLGSNQPQHF. This chain uses TRBV10-2 with TRBJ1-5; D unclear. The CDR3 is 13 residues long. Trimming cost V 5 bases and J 0 bases, with 5 bases left between them. The germline gives CDR1 WSHSY, CDR2 SAAADI.

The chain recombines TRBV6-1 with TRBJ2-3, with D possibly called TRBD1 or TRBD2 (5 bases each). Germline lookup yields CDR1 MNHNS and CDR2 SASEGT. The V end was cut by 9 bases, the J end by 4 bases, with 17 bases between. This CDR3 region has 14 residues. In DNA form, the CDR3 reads TGTGCCAGTTCCAGTACTCCGGGGCCAGATACGCAGTATTTT. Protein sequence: CASSSTPGPDTQYF.

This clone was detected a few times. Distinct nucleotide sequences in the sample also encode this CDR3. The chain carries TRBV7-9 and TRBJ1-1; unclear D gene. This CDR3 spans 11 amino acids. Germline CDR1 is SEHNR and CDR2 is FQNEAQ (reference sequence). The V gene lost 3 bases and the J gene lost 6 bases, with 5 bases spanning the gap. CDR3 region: CASSLGSEAFF. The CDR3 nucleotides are TGTGCCAGCAGCTTGGGCTCTGAAGCTTTCTTT.

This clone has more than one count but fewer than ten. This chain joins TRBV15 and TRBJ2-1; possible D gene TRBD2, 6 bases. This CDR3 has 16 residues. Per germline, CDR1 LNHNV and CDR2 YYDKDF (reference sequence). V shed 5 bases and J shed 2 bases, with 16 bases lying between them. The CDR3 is CATSLAGGRTYNEQFF. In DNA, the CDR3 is TGTGCCACCAGCTTGGCTGGGGGGAGGACCTACAATGAGCAGTTCTTC.

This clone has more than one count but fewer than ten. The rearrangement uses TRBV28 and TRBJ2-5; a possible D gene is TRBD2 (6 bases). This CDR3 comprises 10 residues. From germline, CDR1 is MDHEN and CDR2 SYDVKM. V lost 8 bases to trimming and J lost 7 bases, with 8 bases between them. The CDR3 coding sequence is TGTGCCAGCGGGACTCGGACCCAGTACTTC. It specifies CASGTRTQYF.

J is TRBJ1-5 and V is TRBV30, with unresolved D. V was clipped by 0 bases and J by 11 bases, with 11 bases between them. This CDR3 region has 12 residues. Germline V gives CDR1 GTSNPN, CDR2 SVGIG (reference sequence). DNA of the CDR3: TGTGCCTGGAGTGTACTAGGACCTACCCAGCATTTT. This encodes CAWSVLGPTQHF.

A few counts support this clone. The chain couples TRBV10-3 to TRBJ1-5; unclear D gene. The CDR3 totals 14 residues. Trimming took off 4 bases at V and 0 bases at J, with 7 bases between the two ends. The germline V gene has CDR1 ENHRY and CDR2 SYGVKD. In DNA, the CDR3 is TGTGCCATCAGTGGGGGTAATAGCAATCAGCCCCAGCATTTT. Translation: CAISGGNSNQPQHF.

CDR3 protein: CASSTVYQETQYF. DNA of the CDR3: TGTGCCAGTTCGACAGTGTACCAAGAGACCCAGTACTTC. The chain links TRBV6-1 to TRBJ2-5; D is perhaps TRBD1 (5 bases). CDR3 length: 13 residues. V lost 9 bases to trimming and J lost 0 bases, with 11 bases between them. CDR1 and CDR2 (germline): MNHNS, SASEGT.

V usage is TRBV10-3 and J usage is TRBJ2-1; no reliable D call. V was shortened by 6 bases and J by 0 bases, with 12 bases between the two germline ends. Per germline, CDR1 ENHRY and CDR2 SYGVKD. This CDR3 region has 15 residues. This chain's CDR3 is CAISAGLISYNEQFF. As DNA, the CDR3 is TGTGCCATCAGCGCCGGGTTGATCTCCTACAATGAGCAGTTCTTC.

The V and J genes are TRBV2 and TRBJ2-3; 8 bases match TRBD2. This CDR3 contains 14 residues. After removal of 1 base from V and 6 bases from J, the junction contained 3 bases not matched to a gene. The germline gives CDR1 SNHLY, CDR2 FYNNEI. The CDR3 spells CASSEGVAGDTQYF. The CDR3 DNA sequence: TGTGCCAGCAGTGAAGGGGTAGCGGGGGATACGCAGTATTTT.

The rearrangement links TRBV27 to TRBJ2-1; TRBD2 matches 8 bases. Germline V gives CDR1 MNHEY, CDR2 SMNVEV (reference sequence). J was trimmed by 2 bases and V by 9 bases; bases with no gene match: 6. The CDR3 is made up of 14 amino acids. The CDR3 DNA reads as TGTGCCAGTTTAGGACTAGCTACCTACAATGAGCAGTTCTTC. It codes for CASLGLATYNEQFF.

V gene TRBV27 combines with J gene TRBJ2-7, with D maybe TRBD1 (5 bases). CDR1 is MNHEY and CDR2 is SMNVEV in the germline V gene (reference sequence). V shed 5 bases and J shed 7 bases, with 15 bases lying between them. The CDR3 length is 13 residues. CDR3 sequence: CASSKAGLDEQYF. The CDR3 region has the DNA TGTGCCAGCAGTAAGGCAGGGCTAGATGAGCAGTACTTC.

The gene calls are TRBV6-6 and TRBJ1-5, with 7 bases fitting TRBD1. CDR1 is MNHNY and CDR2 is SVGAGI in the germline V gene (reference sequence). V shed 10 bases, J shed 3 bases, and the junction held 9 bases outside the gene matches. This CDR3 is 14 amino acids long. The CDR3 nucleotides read TGTGCCATTACTTCACAGGGGTTCAATCAGCCCCAGCATTTT. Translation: CAITSQGFNQPQHF.

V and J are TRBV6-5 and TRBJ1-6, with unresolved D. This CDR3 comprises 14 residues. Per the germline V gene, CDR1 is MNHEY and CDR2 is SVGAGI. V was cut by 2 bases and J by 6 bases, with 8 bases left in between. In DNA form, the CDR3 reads TGTGCCAGCAGTTACGGAGGGATTAATTCACCCCTCCACTTT. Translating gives CASSYGGINSPLHF.

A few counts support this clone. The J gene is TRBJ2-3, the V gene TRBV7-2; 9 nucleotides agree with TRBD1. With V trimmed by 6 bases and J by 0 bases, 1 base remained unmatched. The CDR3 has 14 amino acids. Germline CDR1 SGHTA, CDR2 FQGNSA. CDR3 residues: CASRGTGSTDTQYF. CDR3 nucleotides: TGTGCCAGCAGAGGGACAGGGAGCACAGATACGCAGTATTTT.

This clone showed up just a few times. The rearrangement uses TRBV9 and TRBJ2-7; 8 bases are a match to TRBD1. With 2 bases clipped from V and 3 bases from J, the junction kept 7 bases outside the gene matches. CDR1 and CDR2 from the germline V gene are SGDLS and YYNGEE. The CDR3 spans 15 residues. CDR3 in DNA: TGTGCCAGCAGCGTGGAAGGACAGGGCGGCTACGAGCAGTACTTC. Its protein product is CASSVEGQGGYEQYF.